A single sample is the source of the 22 T cell receptor beta chains below, sequenced in a study of cytomegalovirus exposure and HLA in healthy donors. The assay was immunoSEQ multiplex PCR, and TCRdb's table has in-frame clones only and misses some. Seen here are roughly 140,000 clones, 85% to 90% observed once, and the top ten hold under 9%. Sequences were obtained from PBMCs. These receptors were obtained from a man between 18 and 29 years old in good health and CMV-seropositive.

The chain uses TRBV2 and TRBJ2-3; no reliable D call. V gave up 5 bases and J gave up 1 base, with 7 bases separating them. The CDR3 sequence is 13 residues long. Germline CDR1 and CDR2: SNHLY and FYNNEI. The CDR3 is CASSNLGTDTQYF. CDR3 bases: TGTGCCAGCAGTAACTTGGGCACAGATACGCAGTATTTT.

The chain joins TRBV5-1 to TRBJ2-3; a possible D gene is TRBD1 (6 bases). V lost 7 bases and J lost 2, with 8 bases in between. The CDR3 length is 12 residues. Germline V lookup: CDR1 SGHRS, CDR2 YFSETQ. The CDR3 region has the DNA TGCGCCAGCGGGACAAACACAGATACGCAGTATTTT. Translated: CASGTNTDTQYF. The full variable domain, in which reference TRBV5-1 and TRBJ2-3 provide the parts outside the CDR3, is KAGVTQTPRYLIKTRGQQVTLSCSPISGHRSVSWYQQTPGQGLQFLFEYFSETQRNKGNFPGRFSGRQFSNSRSEMNVSTLELGDSALYLCASGTNTDTQYFGPGTRLTVL.

This rearrangement joins TRBV7-3 to TRBJ2-7, with 7 nucleotides matching TRBD1. The CDR3 length is 17 residues. V gave up 5 bases and J gave up 4 bases; unmatched junction bases: 17. Germline V CDR1 and CDR2: SGHTA, FQGTGA. In nucleotides, the CDR3 is TGTGCCAGCAGCAGGACCCCATTCGACAGGGTGTGGTACGAGCAGTACTTC. Protein: CASSRTPFDRVWYEQYF.

V is TRBV6-6 and J is TRBJ1-6, with D unclear. The V gene lost 0 bases and the J gene lost 0 bases, with 6 bases spanning the gap. CDR3 length equals 16 residues. Germline CDR1 reads MNHNY; CDR2 reads SVGAGI (reference sequence). The CDR3: CASSYSLSSYNSPLHF. The CDR3 DNA is TGTGCCAGCAGTTACTCCTTGAGCTCCTATAATTCACCCCTCCACTTT.

V gene TRBV7-9 combines with J gene TRBJ2-5; 7 bases fit TRBD2. Germline values: CDR1 SEHNR, CDR2 FQNEAQ (reference sequence). The CDR3 totals 15 residues. The V gene end was trimmed by 2 bases and the J gene end by 4 bases; junction bases not matched to a gene: 7. This CDR3 is CASSLWGGPPETQYF. The CDR3 bases are TGTGCCAGCAGCTTATGGGGGGGTCCCCCAGAGACCCAGTACTTC.

V usage is TRBV7-8 and J usage is TRBJ1-3; D possibly corresponds to TRBD1 (5 bases). The CDR3 has 16 amino acids. Germline V lookup: CDR1 SGHVS, CDR2 FQNEAQ. Trimming removed 5 bases at V and 0 bases at J, with 14 bases between. The CDR3 is CASSPRGPLSGNTIYF. CDR3 bases: TGTGCCAGCAGCCCGCGGGGACCTCTCTCTGGAAACACCATATATTTT.

This chain links TRBV10-1 with TRBJ2-5; the D gene is possibly TRBD2 (5 bases). This CDR3 has 15 amino acids. CDR1 and CDR2 from the germline V gene are WNHNN and SYGVQD (reference sequence). Trimming removed 2 bases at V and 4 bases at J, with 14 bases between. The CDR3 here is CASSESGPLGETQYF. CDR3 DNA sequence: TGCGCCAGCAGTGAGAGCGGCCCGTTGGGAGAGACCCAGTACTTC.

This sequence joins TRBV6-5 and TRBJ1-2; 7 nucleotides agree with TRBD1. The V gene's germline CDR1 is MNHEY and CDR2 SVGAGI. Unmatched junction bases numbered 5, after V lost 1 base and J lost 6 bases. The CDR3 covers 14 residues. CDR3 protein: CASSYCRQGHGYTF. For the CDR3, the DNA is TGTGCCAGCAGTTACTGCAGACAGGGTCATGGCTACACCTTC.

V usage is TRBV27 and J usage is TRBJ1-2; a weak D match, TRBD1 (6 bases). The CDR3 is made up of 16 amino acids. CDR1 is MNHEY and CDR2 is SMNVEV in the germline V gene (reference sequence). With 6 bases removed from V and 1 base from J, the gap between germline ends came to 18 bases. CDR3 sequence reads: CASRTVRGHFNYGYTF. CDR3 nucleotide sequence: TGTGCCAGCAGAACGGTGAGGGGACATTTTAACTATGGCTACACCTTC.

The chain uses TRBV5-1 and TRBJ2-1; 11 bases match TRBD2. Germline CDR1 and CDR2: SGHRS and YFSETQ. V lost 3 bases to trimming and J lost 7 bases; unmatched junction nucleotides: 9. This CDR3 has 16 residues. The DNA of the CDR3 is TGCGCCAGCAGCTCCTTAGCGGGAGGGCCAGGGAATGAGCAGTTCTTC. This encodes CASSSLAGGPGNEQFF.

In this sample, this clone turned up once. V and J are TRBV13 and TRBJ2-1; the match to TRBD2 covers 9 bases. Unmatched junction bases numbered 8, after V lost 5 bases and J lost 3 bases. CDR1 is PRHDT, CDR2 FYEKMQ, per germline (reference sequence). This CDR3 has 16 residues. CDR3 loop: CASSHPSGKGYNEQFF. The CDR3 DNA reads as TGTGCCAGCAGCCATCCTAGCGGGAAAGGCTACAATGAGCAGTTCTTC.

V and J are TRBV27 and TRBJ1-2; 11 nucleotides match TRBD1. Germline lookup yields CDR1 MNHEY and CDR2 SMNVEV (reference sequence). J gave up 2 bases and V 5 bases, and 4 bases lay outside the gene matches. The CDR3 runs 15 residues. The chain's CDR3 is CASSTGTGGNYGYTF. CDR3 DNA sequence: TGTGCCAGCAGTACAGGGACAGGGGGGAACTATGGCTACACCTTC.

This chain links TRBV5-1 with TRBJ1-5, with 9 bases identical to TRBD1. Germline trimming cut 4 bases from V and 4 bases from J; bases unmatched to any gene: 6. This CDR3 region has 15 residues. Germline V lookup: CDR1 SGHRS, CDR2 YFSETQ. In nucleotides, the CDR3 is TGCGCCAGCAGCCGGGAGGGACAGGGTAATCAGCCCCAGCATTTT. It encodes CASSREGQGNQPQHF.

V usage is TRBV6-6 and J usage is TRBJ2-7, with 11 nucleotides matching TRBD2. Germline CDR1 MNHNY, CDR2 SVGAGI (reference sequence). With 7 bases clipped from V and 3 bases from J, the junction kept 8 bases outside the gene matches. This CDR3 has 15 residues. The CDR3 is CASKTTSGRIYEQYF. The CDR3 bases are TGTGCCAGCAAAACAACTAGCGGGAGAATCTACGAGCAGTACTTC.

The gene calls are TRBV11-2 and TRBJ1-2, with 12 nucleotides matching TRBD1. CDR1 SGHAT and CDR2 FQNNGV come from the germline V gene. The CDR3 consists of 15 residues. Trimming took 4 bases from V and 8 from J; bases not matched to a gene: 8. The CDR3 protein is CASSSPGTGGEGYTF. The CDR3 nucleotides read TGTGCCAGCAGCTCCCCCGGGACAGGGGGCGAAGGCTACACCTTC.

The chain uses TRBV9 and TRBJ2-1; 12 positions agree with TRBD2. Germline CDR1 and CDR2: SGDLS and YYNGEE. This CDR3 has 15 amino acids. V was pared by 0 bases and J by 8 bases, with 3 bases of the junction left unmatched. In DNA form, the CDR3 reads TGTGCCAGCAGCGTAGTGACTAGCGGGAGAGATGAGCAGTTCTTC. It is translated as CASSVVTSGRDEQFF.

This chain links TRBV14 with TRBJ2-1, with 7 bases that match TRBD2. Germline V gives CDR1 SGHDN, CDR2 FVKESK. Trimming took 4 bases from V and 3 from J; bases not matched to a gene: 6. This CDR3 comprises 15 residues. The CDR3 here is CASSPLSGRYNEQFF. The CDR3 DNA follows: TGTGCCAGCAGCCCTCTTAGCGGGCGCTACAATGAGCAGTTCTTC.

V and J are TRBV7-6 and TRBJ2-1; TRBD2 matches at 13 bases. The CDR3 extends over 16 amino acids. V shed 1 base, J shed 8 bases, and the junction held 5 bases outside the gene matches. Germline V gene sequence: CDR1 SGHVS, CDR2 FNYEAQ. The CDR3 loop is CASSLGGLAGADEQFF. CDR3 coding DNA: TGTGCCAGCAGCTTAGGTGGACTAGCGGGAGCGGATGAGCAGTTCTTC.

The V and J genes are TRBV6-6 and TRBJ1-2; D is perhaps TRBD1 (5 bases). There are 14 residues in the CDR3. CDR1 is MNHNY and CDR2 is SVGAGI in the germline V gene (reference sequence). V gave up 0 bases and J gave up 1 base, with 6 bases separating them. This CDR3 is CASSYSTVNYGYTF. The CDR3 DNA follows: TGTGCCAGCAGTTACTCGACAGTTAACTATGGCTACACCTTC.

The V gene is TRBV7-9, the J gene TRBJ1-1; possible D gene TRBD1, 5 bases. CDR3 length equals 14 residues. Germline loops: CDR1 SEHNR, CDR2 FQNEAQ (reference sequence). Trimming cost V 1 base and J 6 bases, with 12 bases left between them. CDR3 coding DNA: TGTGCCAGCAGCTTAGTGTTGGGGCTTGCTGAAGCTTTCTTT. Its translation is CASSLVLGLAEAFF.

The rearrangement joins TRBV7-2 to TRBJ2-3; tentative D call: TRBD2 (5 bases). Germline CDR1 SGHTA, CDR2 FQGNSA. The CDR3 runs to 15 residues. Trimming removed 0 bases at V and 6 bases at J, with 13 bases between. The CDR3 DNA is TGTGCCAGCAGCTTAGCAAAGCGGCTGGAGGATACGCAGTATTTT. This codes for CASSLAKRLEDTQYF.

A few counts support this clone. The chain uses TRBV5-1 and TRBJ2-7; 10 nucleotides line up with TRBD1. The germline V gene encodes CDR1 SGHRS and CDR2 YFSETQ. J gave up 2 bases and V 0 bases, and 2 bases lay outside the gene matches. This CDR3 has 15 amino acids. CDR3 sequence: CASSLGGQGTYEQYF. In DNA form, the CDR3 reads TGCGCCAGCAGCTTGGGGGGACAGGGGACCTACGAGCAGTACTTC. The full variable domain, completed using reference TRBV5-1 and TRBJ2-7, is KAGVTQTPRYLIKTRGQQVTLSCSPISGHRSVSWYQQTPGQGLQFLFEYFSETQRNKGNFPGRFSGRQFSNSRSEMNVSTLELGDSALYLCASSLGGQGTYEQYFGPGTRLTVT.